Listed below are T cell receptor beta chains from one sample, sequenced in a study of T cell responses to AZD1222 COVID-19 vaccine. Assay: immunoSEQ multiplex PCR; the TCRdb copy retains only in-frame clones and omits some. The sample lists 150,000 to 200,000 clones, over 80% occurring once. Specimen: peripheral blood, collected on day 0 of MenACWY control vaccination. The source of these receptors is an adult in good health. CDR3s include the opening cysteine and the closing phenylalanine or tryptophan. The D gene is left open where the match is weak.

v_gene,d_gene,j_gene,CDR3aa,CDR3nt
TRBV28,TRBD1,TRBJ1-4,CASSLGDRVGEKLFF,TGTGCCAGCAGTTTAGGGGACAGGGTTGGTGAAAAACTGTTTTTT
TRBV6-2/TRBV6-3,TRBD1,TRBJ2-7,CASSPDRGPFEQYF,TGTGCCAGCAGCCCGGACAGGGGGCCCTTCGAGCAGTACTTC
TRBV5-1,TRBD1,TRBJ1-1,CASSLGWTGGNTEAFF,TGCGCCAGCAGCTTGGGTTGGACAGGGGGGAACACTGAAGCTTTCTTT
TRBV5-4,TRBD2,TRBJ2-1,CASSLGLLGGRRNEQFF,TGTGCCAGCAGCTTGGGCCTCCTCGGCGGGAGAAGGAATGAGCAGTTCTTC
TRBV6-5,-,TRBJ2-7,CASLGYEQYF,TGTGCCAGCCTCGGGTACGAGCAGTACTTC
TRBV28,-,TRBJ2-7,CASSLGLLYEQYF,TGTGCCAGCAGTCTTGGACTTCTGTACGAGCAGTACTTC
TRBV28,-,TRBJ1-6,CASSYQGSPLHF,TGTGCCAGCAGTTACCAGGGTTCACCCCTCCACTTT
TRBV28,-,TRBJ1-1,CASSSPGVTEAFF,TGTGCCAGCAGTTCTCCGGGGGTCACTGAAGCTTTCTTT
TRBV27,TRBD2,TRBJ2-5,CASSLCGRARETQYF,TGTGCCAGCAGTTTATGCGGGAGGGCCAGGGAGACCCAGTACTTC
TRBV18,-,TRBJ1-1,CASSPLGTRNTEAFF,TGTGCCAGCTCACCCCTTGGGACGAGAAACACTGAAGCTTTCTTT
TRBV5-4,-,TRBJ1-2,CASPTNYGYTF,TGTGCCAGTCCTACTAACTATGGCTACACCTTC
TRBV3-1/TRBV3-2,-,TRBJ1-1,CASSQVGGSIDEAFF,TGTGCCAGCAGCCAAGTCGGAGGCAGCATCGACGAAGCTTTCTTT
TRBV6-5,-,TRBJ2-3,CATAVIDTQYF,TGTGCCACAGCAGTTATAGATACGCAGTATTTT
TRBV11-3,-,TRBJ2-7,CASSLEGGGEQYF,TGTGCCAGCAGCTTAGAGGGCGGAGGCGAGCAGTACTTC